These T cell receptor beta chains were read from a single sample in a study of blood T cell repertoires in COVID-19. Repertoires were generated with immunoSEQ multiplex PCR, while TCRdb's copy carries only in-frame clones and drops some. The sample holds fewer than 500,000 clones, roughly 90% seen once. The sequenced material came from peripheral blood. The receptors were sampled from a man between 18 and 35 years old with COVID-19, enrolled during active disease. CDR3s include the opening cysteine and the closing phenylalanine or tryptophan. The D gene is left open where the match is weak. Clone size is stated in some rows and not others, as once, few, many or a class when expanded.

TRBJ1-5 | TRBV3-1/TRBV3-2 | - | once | CASSQASGGHSQPQHF | TGTGCCAGCAGCCAAGCCTCTGGGGGCCATAGTCAGCCCCAGCATTTT
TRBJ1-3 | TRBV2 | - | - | CASSGGGSGSGNTIYF | TGTGCCAGCAGTGGCGGAGGGTCCGGCTCTGGAAACACCATATATTTT
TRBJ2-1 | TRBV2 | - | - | CASSDGSDYNEQFF | TGTGCCAGCAGCGATGGGAGCGACTACAATGAGCAGTTCTTC
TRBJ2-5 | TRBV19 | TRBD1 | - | CASSKTQGAQETQYF | TGTGCCAGTAGTAAAACTCAGGGGGCTCAAGAGACCCAGTACTTC
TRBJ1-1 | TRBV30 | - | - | CAWSVRGGNTEAFF | TGTGCCTGGAGCGTTCGGGGGGGGAACACTGAAGCTTTCTTT
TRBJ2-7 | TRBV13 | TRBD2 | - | CASRETSGEYEQYF | TGTGCCAGCAGAGAGACTAGCGGAGAATACGAGCAGTACTTC
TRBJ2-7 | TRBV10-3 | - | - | CAISGLRGTYEQYF | TGTGCCATCAGCGGTCTTAGGGGCACCTACGAGCAGTACTTC
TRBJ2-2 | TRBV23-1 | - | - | CASPPGTSNTGELFF | TGCGCCAGCCCCCCCGGGACATCGAACACCGGGGAGCTGTTTTTT
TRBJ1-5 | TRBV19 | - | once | CASSGTRKSNQPQHF | TGTGCCAGTAGTGGGACAAGGAAGAGCAATCAGCCCCAGCATTTT
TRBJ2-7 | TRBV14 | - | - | CASSHRRDYEQYF | TGTGCCAGCAGCCACCGGCGGGACTACGAGCAGTACTTC
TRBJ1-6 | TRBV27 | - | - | CATSPSSYNSPLHF | TGTGCCACCAGTCCTAGCTCCTATAATTCACCCCTCCACTTT
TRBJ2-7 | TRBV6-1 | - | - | CASSEAGGNYEQYF | TGTGCCAGCAGTGAAGCGGGCGGGAACTACGAGCAGTACTTC
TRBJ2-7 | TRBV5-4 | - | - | CASSLGAPGSYEQYF | TGTGCCAGCAGCTTGGGGGCCCCAGGGTCCTACGAGCAGTACTTC
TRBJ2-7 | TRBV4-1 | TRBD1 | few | CASSQDRVARNEQYF | TGCGCCAGCAGCCAGGACAGGGTGGCGAGGAACGAGCAGTACTTC
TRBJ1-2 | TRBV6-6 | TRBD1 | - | CASSYSYRGTDYGYTF | TGTGCCAGCAGTTACTCCTACCGGGGGACAGATTATGGCTACACCTTC
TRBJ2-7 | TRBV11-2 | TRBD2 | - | CASSSPGLAGEQYF | TGTGCCAGCAGCTCTCCGGGACTAGCGGGCGAGCAGTACTTC
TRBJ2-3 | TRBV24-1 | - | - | CATSDLAADTQYF | TGTGCCACCAGTGATTTAGCGGCAGATACGCAGTATTTT
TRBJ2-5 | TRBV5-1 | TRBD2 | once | CASSLIGTTTQETQYF | TGCGCCAGCAGCTTGATCGGGACTACGACCCAAGAGACCCAGTACTTC
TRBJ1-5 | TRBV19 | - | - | CASSIDPRGQRSNQPQHF | TGTGCCAGTAGTATAGACCCCCGTGGTCAGAGGAGCAATCAGCCCCAGCATTTT
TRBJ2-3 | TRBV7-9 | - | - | CASSLGALDTQYF | TGTGCCAGCAGCTTAGGAGCCCTTGATACGCAGTATTTT
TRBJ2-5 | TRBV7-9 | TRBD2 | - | CASSRERLAEETQYF | TGTGCCAGCAGTCGAGAACGCCTAGCGGAAGAGACCCAGTACTTC
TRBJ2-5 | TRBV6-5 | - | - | CATTRRETQYF | TGTGCCACCACAAGGCGGGAGACCCAGTACTTC
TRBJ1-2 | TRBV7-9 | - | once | CASSLMAYGYTF | TGTGCCAGCAGCTTAATGGCCTATGGCTACACCTTC
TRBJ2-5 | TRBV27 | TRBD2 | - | CASSLLRGEEETQYF | TGTGCCAGCAGTTTATTGCGGGGGGAGGAAGAGACCCAGTACTTC
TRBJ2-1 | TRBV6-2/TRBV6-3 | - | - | CASSDRRDTNYNEQFF | TGTGCCAGCAGCGACCGCCGGGACACAAACTACAATGAGCAGTTCTTC
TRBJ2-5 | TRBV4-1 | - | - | CASSHRAHGGETQYF | TGCGCCAGCAGCCATCGGGCTCACGGGGGAGAGACCCAGTACTTC
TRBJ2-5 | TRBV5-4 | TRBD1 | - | CASSLTGGAGETQYF | TGTGCCAGCAGCTTGACAGGGGGCGCCGGGGAGACCCAGTACTTC
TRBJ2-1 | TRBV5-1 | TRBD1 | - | CASSRKGQGVNEQFF | TGCGCCAGCAGCCGGAAGGGACAGGGGGTCAATGAGCAGTTCTTC
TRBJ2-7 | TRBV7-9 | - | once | CASSRTVYEQYF | TGTGCCAGCAGCCGGACAGTATACGAGCAGTACTTC
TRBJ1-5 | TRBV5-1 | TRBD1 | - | CASSLDGQAYQPQHF | TGCGCCAGCAGCTTGGACGGACAGGCTTATCAGCCCCAGCATTTT
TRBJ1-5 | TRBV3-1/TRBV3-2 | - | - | CASSQGPIQPQHF | TGTGCCAGCAGCCAGGGGCCTATTCAGCCCCAGCATTTT
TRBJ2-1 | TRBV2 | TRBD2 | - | CASRDSGRAGHEQFF | TGTGCCAGCAGGGATAGCGGGAGGGCCGGGCATGAGCAGTTCTTC
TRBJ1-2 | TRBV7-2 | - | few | CASSPAPGSNYGYTF | TGTGCCAGCAGCCCGGCGCCGGGGTCGAACTATGGCTACACCTTC
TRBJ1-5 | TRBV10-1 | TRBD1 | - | CASSAGGPNSNQPQHF | TGCGCCAGCAGTGCAGGGGGCCCGAATAGCAATCAGCCCCAGCATTTT
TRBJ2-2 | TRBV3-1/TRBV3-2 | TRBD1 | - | CASSQDQGGEGELFF | TGTGCCAGCAGCCAAGATCAAGGGGGCGAGGGGGAGCTGTTTTTT
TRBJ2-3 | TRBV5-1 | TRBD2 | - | CASSFTSGSTDTQYF | TGCGCCAGCAGTTTTACTAGCGGTAGCACAGATACGCAGTATTTT
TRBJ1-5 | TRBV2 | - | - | CASRGELYRNQPQHF | TGTGCCAGCAGAGGGGAATTGTATCGGAATCAGCCCCAGCATTTT
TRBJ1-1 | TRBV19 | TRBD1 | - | CASSQRDRGRTEAFF | TGTGCCAGTAGTCAAAGGGACAGGGGGAGGACTGAAGCTTTCTTT
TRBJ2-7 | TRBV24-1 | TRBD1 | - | CATSEPGQGVSYEQYF | TGTGCCACCAGTGAGCCGGGACAGGGGGTTTCCTACGAGCAGTACTTC
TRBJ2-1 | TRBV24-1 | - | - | CATARVSNEQFF | TGTGCCACCGCTAGAGTGTCCAATGAGCAGTTCTTC
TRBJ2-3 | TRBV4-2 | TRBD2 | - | CASSQAPAGGPEDTQYF | TGTGCCAGCAGCCAAGCTCCAGCGGGGGGCCCTGAGGATACGCAGTATTTT
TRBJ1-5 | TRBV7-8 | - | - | CASSLETSGVSNQPQHF | TGTGCCAGCAGCTTAGAAACGTCGGGGGTAAGCAATCAGCCCCAGCATTTT
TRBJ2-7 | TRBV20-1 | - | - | CSAISGYEQYF | TGCAGTGCTATCTCAGGCTACGAGCAGTACTTC
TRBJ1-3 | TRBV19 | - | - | CASARTAHGNTIYF | TGTGCCAGTGCTCGGACAGCCCATGGAAACACCATATATTTT
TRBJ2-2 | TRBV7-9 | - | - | CASSLHQLGAGELFF | TGTGCCAGCAGCCTACATCAGTTGGGAGCCGGGGAGCTGTTTTTT
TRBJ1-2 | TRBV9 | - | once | CASSHTEAGNGYTF | TGTGCCAGCAGCCACACCGAGGCAGGGAACGGCTACACCTTC